This TCR beta chain was captured in a study of shared clonotypes between healthy human individuals. Authors' data handling: Sequence data from immunoSEQ were junction-only and lacked quality scores; consequently, filtering differed. Data came from immunoSEQ multiplex PCR; TCRdb stores just in-frame clones and leaves some out. V, J and clone size were drawn from that table, and D and trimming were deduced from the DNA. This sample has hundreds of thousands of clones, with around three quarters found just once. Nashville, Tennessee was home to all donors, each a Caucasian adult. It was approximately 100 million PBMCs that unsorted samples used for genomic DNA. This CDR3 is built from 13 residues. The germline V gene encodes CDR1 ENHRY and CDR2 SYGVKD. On this clone itself: An end of the junction does not agree with germline; a read error may underlie this. Other DNA sequences in this sample translate to the same CDR3.

The sequence derives from a woman in her forties in good health. Some clones in this sample may be carry-over from other donors' samples. V gene TRBV10-3 combines with J gene TRBJ1-4, with D perhaps TRBD1 (5 bases). The sample comprised PBMCs. The CDR3 DNA reads as TGTGCCATCAGTTGGGGGGATAATGAGAAACTGTTTTTT. Translation gives CAISWGDNEKLFF.